Each of the 22 T cell receptor beta chains below was sequenced from the same sample in a study of shared clonotypes between healthy human individuals. Only in-frame clones appear in the TCRdb table, and some are missing; sequencing was by immunoSEQ multiplex PCR. This table has about 2.3 million clones, 92% appearing once. Sequenced: naive CD4+ T cells from PBMCs. The sample's subset: CD45RA+ positively selected. These receptors all stem from a young man in good health. Some clones in this sample may be carry-over from other donors' samples.

This clone has a single count. This chain joins TRBV5-1 and TRBJ2-3; TRBD1 aligns across 8 bases. Germline values: CDR1 SGHRS, CDR2 YFSETQ. V was clipped by 4 bases and J by 0 bases; unmatched bases: 10. The CDR3 loop spans 17 amino acids. In DNA, the CDR3 is TGCGCCAGCAGCCCTAAATCGACAGGGGCCAGCACAGATACGCAGTATTTT. This gives the protein CASSPKSTGASTDTQYF. The complete variable domain, with remaining parts taken from reference TRBV5-1 and TRBJ2-3, reads KAGVTQTPRYLIKTRGQQVTLSCSPISGHRSVSWYQQTPGQGLQFLFEYFSETQRNKGNFPGRFSGRQFSNSRSEMNVSTLELGDSALYLCASSPKSTGASTDTQYFGPGTRLTVL.

About this clone itself: This sample includes further DNA sequences coding for the same CDR3. V is TRBV20-1 and J is TRBJ2-1; D uncertain. V was cut by 6 bases and J by 4 bases, with 4 bases left in between. Germline CDR1 reads DFQATT; CDR2 reads SNEGSKA (reference sequence). This CDR3 spans 10 amino acids. In nucleotides, the CDR3 is TGCAGTGCACATTACAATGAGCAGTTCTTC. Residues: CSAHYNEQFF.

V is TRBV13 and J is TRBJ1-1; D might be TRBD1 (5 bases). The V end lost 5 bases, the J end lost 0 bases, and 7 bases lay between the germline ends. Germline V CDR1 and CDR2: PRHDT, FYEKMQ (reference sequence). The CDR3 spans 13 residues. CDR3 sequence reads: CASSRDLNTEAFF. The CDR3 region has the DNA TGTGCCAGCAGCAGGGACCTGAACACTGAAGCTTTCTTT.

The chain employs TRBV5-1 and TRBJ2-5, with D possibly being TRBD2 (6 bases). Deletions cut 4 bases from V and 5 bases from J, with 18 bases between. Germline V lookup: CDR1 SGHRS, CDR2 YFSETQ. The CDR3 covers 15 residues. The CDR3 protein is CASSLRKIREETQYF. The CDR3 DNA sequence: TGCGCCAGCAGCCTGCGGAAAATCCGGGAGGAGACCCAGTACTTC.

The J gene is TRBJ1-1, the V gene TRBV7-9; 7 nucleotides align to TRBD1. The germline V gene encodes CDR1 SEHNR and CDR2 FQNEAQ (reference sequence). The CDR3 loop spans 13 amino acids. The trim removed 5 bases at V and 3 bases at J, leaving 3 bases unmatched. CDR3 in DNA: TGTGCCAGCAGCCCAGGACAGGACACTGAAGCTTTCTTT. This translates into CASSPGQDTEAFF.

This chain joins TRBV21-1 and TRBJ2-7; the DNA was not used to check the table's D call, TRBD2. TRBV21-1 is reported as a pseudogene. There are 14 residues in the CDR3. The CDR3 region has the DNA TGTGCCAGCAGCAATGGCGGGGCCGGCCACGAGCAGTACTTC. This sequence encodes CASSNGGAGHEQYF.

The rearrangement links TRBV27 to TRBJ1-2; 8 bases line up with TRBD1. V was clipped by 7 bases and J by 6 bases; unmatched bases: 16. Per germline, CDR1 MNHEY and CDR2 SMNVEV (reference sequence). The CDR3 has 16 residues. For the CDR3, the DNA is TGTGCCAGCACCAATTTAAGAAACCAGGGGGCAGATGGCTACACCTTC. Translation gives CASTNLRNQGADGYTF.

V and J are TRBV14 and TRBJ2-5; either TRBD1 or TRBD2 may supply D (5 bases each). V lost 1 base, J lost 1 base, and 13 bases lay in between. The length of the CDR3 is 16 residues. The germline V gene encodes CDR1 SGHDN and CDR2 FVKESK. CDR3 amino acids: CASSQVRGVGQETQYF. The DNA of the CDR3 is TGTGCCAGCAGCCAAGTGAGGGGCGTCGGCCAAGAGACCCAGTACTTC.

CDR3 sequence: CASSQDSRYEQYF. The CDR3 DNA reads TGTGCCAGCAGCCAAGATAGCCGCTACGAGCAGTACTTC. V gene TRBV14 combines with J gene TRBJ2-7; D is unclear. Trimming removed 0 bases from V and 3 bases from J, with 6 bases in between. The CDR3 covers 13 residues. From germline, CDR1 is SGHDN and CDR2 FVKESK.

In its sample, this clone was seen once. V is TRBV28 and J is TRBJ1-4; TRBD1 agrees at 9 bases. Germline CDR1 is MDHEN and CDR2 is SYDVKM. With 5 bases clipped from V and 8 bases from J, the junction kept 9 bases outside the gene matches. The CDR3 has 15 residues. CDR3 sequence reads: CASSPSGTGLEKLFF. The CDR3 DNA reads as TGTGCCAGCAGTCCCTCCGGGACAGGGCTAGAAAAACTGTTTTTT.

The rearrangement links TRBV19 to TRBJ2-7; D is ambiguous. The CDR3 has 14 residues. The V end lost 1 base, the J end lost 3 bases, and 10 bases lay between the germline ends. Germline V gene data show CDR1 as LNHDA and CDR2 as SQIVND (reference sequence). The CDR3 nucleotides read TGTGCCAGTAGTATAGGGCGATATGTCTACGAGCAGTACTTC. This translates into CASSIGRYVYEQYF.

This clone is a singleton in its sample. The rearrangement uses TRBV27 and TRBJ2-7, with D uncertain. Trimming took 3 bases from V and 1 from J, leaving 10 bases between them. Germline CDR1 MNHEY, CDR2 SMNVEV (reference sequence). The CDR3 spans 14 residues. The CDR3 sequence is CASSLVGRSYEQYF. The DNA for the CDR3 is TGTGCCAGCAGTTTGGTAGGCAGGTCCTACGAGCAGTACTTC.

The CDR3 spells CASSESEENIAKNIQYF. The CDR3 nucleotides read TGTGCCAGCAGTGAATCCGAGGAGAATATAGCCAAAAACATTCAGTACTTC. The genes are TRBV2 and TRBJ2-4; D is uncertain. V was trimmed by 2 bases and J by 0 bases, leaving 14 bases between them. The germline CDR1 and CDR2 sequences are SNHLY and FYNNEI. The CDR3 runs to 17 residues.

The chain recombines TRBV7-9 with TRBJ2-7; the D is unclear. This CDR3 has 12 residues. From germline, CDR1 is SEHNR and CDR2 FQNEAQ (reference sequence). Trimming cost V 1 base and J 4 bases, with 5 bases left between them. The CDR3 protein is CASSLEWYEQYF. The CDR3 nucleotides are TGTGCCAGCAGCTTAGAATGGTACGAGCAGTACTTC.

The chain links TRBV2 to TRBJ1-4, with D perhaps matching TRBD1 (5 bases). Per germline, CDR1 SNHLY and CDR2 FYNNEI. Trimming stripped 7 bases from V and 2 bases from J, with 8 bases between. There are 13 residues in the CDR3. DNA of the CDR3: TGTGCCAGCAAGGGGTACACTAATGAAAAACTGTTTTTT. Residues: CASKGYTNEKLFF.

The chain joins TRBV6-1 to TRBJ2-7, with 9 bases matching TRBD1. In germline, CDR1 is MNHNS, CDR2 SASEGT. The V segment lost 5 bases and the J segment 4 bases; nucleotides outside the gene matches: 6. The CDR3 runs to 14 residues. The CDR3 coding sequence is TGTGCCAGCAGTACCATGACAGGGGGTTACGAGCAGTACTTC. Protein: CASSTMTGGYEQYF.

This chain connects TRBV29-1 to TRBJ2-1, with 8 bases that match TRBD2. V dropped 3 bases and J dropped 2; count of bases not matched to a gene: 18. CDR1 SQVTM and CDR2 ANQGSEA come from the germline V gene. The CDR3 totals 19 residues. The CDR3 here is CSVDDPGLGWGSPYNEQFF. CDR3 nucleotide sequence: TGCAGCGTTGATGACCCGGGACTAGGATGGGGAAGCCCCTACAATGAGCAGTTCTTC.

Turning to this clone: Different DNA sequences within this sample yield the same CDR3. The chain joins TRBV18 to TRBJ2-1; 10 nucleotides align to TRBD2. This CDR3 spans 16 amino acids. Germline lookup yields CDR1 KGHSH and CDR2 LQKENI. V dropped 2 bases and J dropped 2; count of bases not matched to a gene: 3. The CDR3 nucleotides read TGTGCCAGCTCACCATGGACTAGCGGAGCCTACAATGAGCAGTTCTTC. Translated, it gives CASSPWTSGAYNEQFF.

V and J are TRBV6-1 and TRBJ2-7, with D unclear. The CDR3 spans 14 residues. The germline V and J ends were trimmed by 8 bases and 3 bases, with 17 bases remaining between them. Germline loops: CDR1 MNHNS, CDR2 SASEGT. The CDR3 coding sequence is TGTGCCAGCGATCGAGGCGGAATAAGCTACGAGCAGTACTTC. Translated: CASDRGGISYEQYF.

This clone was counted only a few times. The rearrangement uses TRBV28 and TRBJ1-1; D is undetermined. V was pared by 11 bases and J by 5 bases, with 6 bases between. The germline CDR1 and CDR2 sequences are MDHEN and SYDVKM. This CDR3 comprises 9 residues. CDR3 protein: CAVGTEAFF. DNA for the CDR3: TGTGCCGTGGGGACTGAAGCTTTCTTT.

CDR3 in amino acids: CASSGGLARTGELFF. In DNA, the CDR3 is TGTGCCAGCAGTGGGGGACTAGCGCGCACCGGGGAGCTGTTTTTT. V is TRBV2 and J is TRBJ2-2; 10 bases are shared with TRBD2. Germline assignment: CDR1 SNHLY and CDR2 FYNNEI. Trimming took 4 bases from V and 4 from J; bases not matched to a gene: 3. The CDR3 runs to 15 residues. The entire variable domain, with the rest obtained from reference TRBV2 and TRBJ2-2, is as follows: EPEVTQTPSHQVTQMGQEVILRCVPISNHLYFYWYRQILGQKVEFLVSFYNNEISEKSEIFDDQFSVERPDGSNFTLKIRSTKLEDSAMYFCASSGGLARTGELFFGEGSRLTVL.

The table lists this clone with a count of one. The chain uses TRBV2 and TRBJ2-7; the match to TRBD2 covers 13 bases. This CDR3 is built from 14 residues. V lost 6 bases to trimming and J lost 10 bases; unmatched junction nucleotides: 9. Germline loops: CDR1 SNHLY, CDR2 FYNNEI. The CDR3 DNA follows: TGTGCCAGCAGCCGGACTAGCGGGAGCTTTGAACAGTACTTC. It encodes CASSRTSGSFEQYF.